The 7 T cell receptor beta chains below come from one sample, sequenced in a study of regulatory T cells in long-lasting Graves disease. Arm-PCR of CDR3 regions with iRepertoire HTBI primers generated TCR beta libraries. TCRdb fed the multiplex PCR reads into MiXCR, producing one record per CDR3 protein. In the table there are 700,000 or so distinct CDR3 sequences, approximately 31% of which are singletons. Documented time point: persistent/refractory GD, antithyroid drugs over 5 years with positive TRAb. Generation of the TCR library employed RNA extracted from PBMCs. The sample here was peripheral blood mononuclear cells (PBMCs), taken when the disease was refractory, from a patient treated with antithyroid drugs. These receptors all stem from a female donor with Graves disease.

This clonotype was counted at least ten times. CDR3 DNA: TGTGCCAGCAGTTTTATTAATTCACCCCTCCACTTT. This translates into CASSFINSPLHF. The chain uses TRBV27 and TRBJ1-6; D not certain. The CDR3 runs to 12 residues. Germline loops: CDR1 MNHEY, CDR2 SMNVEV (reference sequence). V gave up 3 bases and J gave up 6 bases, with 3 bases separating them.

The rearrangement uses TRBV2 and TRBJ1-4, with a weak D call TRBD1 (6 bases). CDR1 is SNHLY, CDR2 FYNNEI, per germline. Trimming removed 3 bases from V and 7 bases from J, with 18 bases in between. The CDR3 sequence is 16 residues long. The CDR3 reads CASSERGPPGPEKLFF. Here the CDR3 DNA reads TGTGCCAGCAGTGAGCGGGGGCCACCGGGACCTGAAAAACTGTTTTTT.

Note on this clonotype: An end of the junction does not agree with germline; a read error may underlie this. V usage is TRBV6-2 or TRBV6-3 and J usage is TRBJ1-2; 10 positions match TRBD1. The CDR3 sequence is 15 residues long. The V gene's germline CDR1 is MNHEY and CDR2 SVGEGT. CDR3 sequence: CASNTLGTGDYGYAF. CDR3 bases: TGTGCCAGCAATACCCTCGGGACAGGGGACTATGGCTACGCCTTC.

Worth noting for this clonotype: Since a much larger clone is just one base distant, this may be a read error. The CDR3 here is CASSLSWGQETQYF. CDR3 coding DNA: TGTGCCAGCAGCTTATCTTGGGGCCAAGAGACCCAGTACTTC. The chain couples TRBV7-9 to TRBJ2-5; the D is unclear. Germline V gene sequence: CDR1 SEHNR, CDR2 FQNEAQ (reference sequence). The length of the CDR3 is 14 residues. V was clipped by 2 bases and J by 1 base, with 8 bases between them.

This clonotype has only a few counts. The chain links TRBV19 to TRBJ1-2; TRBD1 matches 8 bases. The V gene end was trimmed by 3 bases and the J gene end by 4 bases; junction bases not matched to a gene: 7. This CDR3 comprises 15 residues. The germline gives CDR1 LNHDA, CDR2 SQIVND (reference sequence). CDR3 sequence: CASSIVAGGVYGYTF. Written as DNA, the CDR3 is TGTGCCAGTAGTATCGTGGCAGGGGGCGTCTATGGCTACACCTTC.

To note about this clonotype: Being one base from a much bigger clone, this may be a read error. The chain uses TRBV2 and TRBJ1-3; no reliable D call. Germline assignment: CDR1 SNHLY and CDR2 FYNNEI. CDR3 length equals 13 residues. V was pared by 4 bases and J by 0 bases, with 4 bases between. DNA of the CDR3: TGTGCCAGCAGTGGGGACTCTGGAAACACCATATATTTT. Residues: CASSGDSGNTIYF. The variable domain in full, with the rest retrieved from reference TRBV2 and TRBJ1-3, is EPEVTQTPSHQVTQMGQEVILRCVPISNHLYFYWYRQILGQKVEFLVSFYNNEISEKSEIFDDQFSVERPDGSNFTLKIRSTKLEDSAMYFCASSGDSGNTIYFGEGSWLTVV.

Worth noting for this clonotype: This may be a read error, as it is one base from a much larger clone. This chain connects TRBV5-4 to TRBJ1-6; 11 bases fit TRBD1. The CDR3 is 15 amino acids. Germline V gene sequence: CDR1 SGHNT, CDR2 YYREEE (reference sequence). Trimming took 4 bases from V and 5 from J; bases not matched to a gene: 2. This CDR3 is CASSQGQGDNSPLHF. CDR3 sequence (DNA): TGTGCCAGCAGCCAGGGACAGGGGGATAATTCACCCCTCCACTTT.